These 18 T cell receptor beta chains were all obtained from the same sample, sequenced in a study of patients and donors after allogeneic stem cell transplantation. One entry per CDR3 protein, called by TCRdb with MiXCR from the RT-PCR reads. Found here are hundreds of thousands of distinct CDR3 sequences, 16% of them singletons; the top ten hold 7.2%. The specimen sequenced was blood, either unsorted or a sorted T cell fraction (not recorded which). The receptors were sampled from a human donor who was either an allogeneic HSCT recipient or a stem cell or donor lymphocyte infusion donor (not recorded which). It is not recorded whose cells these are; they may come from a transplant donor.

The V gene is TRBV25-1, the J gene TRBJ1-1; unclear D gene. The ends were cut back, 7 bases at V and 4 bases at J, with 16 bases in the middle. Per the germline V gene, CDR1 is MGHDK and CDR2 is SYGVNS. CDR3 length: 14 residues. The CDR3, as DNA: TGTGCCAGCACTACCCAAGGACGGGGCACTGAAGCTTTCTTT. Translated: CASTTQGRGTEAFF.

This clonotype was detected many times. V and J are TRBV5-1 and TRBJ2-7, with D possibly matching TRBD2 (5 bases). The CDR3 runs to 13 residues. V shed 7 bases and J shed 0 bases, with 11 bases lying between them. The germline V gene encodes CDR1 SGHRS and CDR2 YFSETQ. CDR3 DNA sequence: TGCGCCAGCGCCCACGGGGACTCCTACGAGCAGTACTTC. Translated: CASAHGDSYEQYF.

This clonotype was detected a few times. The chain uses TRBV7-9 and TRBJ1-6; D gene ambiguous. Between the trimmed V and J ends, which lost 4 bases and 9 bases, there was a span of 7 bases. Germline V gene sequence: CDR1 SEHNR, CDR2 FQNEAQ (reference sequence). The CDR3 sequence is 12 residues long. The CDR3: CASSSRPSPLHF. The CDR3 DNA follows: TGTGCCAGCAGCTCCAGGCCTTCACCCCTCCACTTT.

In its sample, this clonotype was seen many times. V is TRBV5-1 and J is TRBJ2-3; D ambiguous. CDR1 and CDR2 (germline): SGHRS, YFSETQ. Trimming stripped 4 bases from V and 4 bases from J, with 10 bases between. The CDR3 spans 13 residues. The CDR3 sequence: CASSPLGADTQYF. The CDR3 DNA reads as TGCGCCAGCAGCCCGCTGGGTGCAGATACGCAGTATTTT.

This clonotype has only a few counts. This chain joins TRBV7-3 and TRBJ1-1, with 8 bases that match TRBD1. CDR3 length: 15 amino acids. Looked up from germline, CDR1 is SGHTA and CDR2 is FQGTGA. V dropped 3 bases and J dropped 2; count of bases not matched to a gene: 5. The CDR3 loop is CASSLTGVANTEAFF. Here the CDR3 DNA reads TGTGCCAGCAGCTTGACAGGGGTGGCAAACACTGAAGCTTTCTTT.

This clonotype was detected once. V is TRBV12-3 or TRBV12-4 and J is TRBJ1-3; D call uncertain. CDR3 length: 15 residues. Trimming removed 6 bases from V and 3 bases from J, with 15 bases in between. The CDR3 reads CASRTRGGIGNTIYF. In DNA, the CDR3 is TGTGCCAGCAGAACCCGGGGAGGGATTGGAAACACCATATATTTT.

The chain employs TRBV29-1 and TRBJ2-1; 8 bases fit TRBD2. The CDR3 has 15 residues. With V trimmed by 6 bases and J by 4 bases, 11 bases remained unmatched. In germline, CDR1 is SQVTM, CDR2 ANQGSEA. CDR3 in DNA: TGCAGCGTCCAGGGAGGAACTAGCGGTTACAATGAGCAGTTCTTC. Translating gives CSVQGGTSGYNEQFF.

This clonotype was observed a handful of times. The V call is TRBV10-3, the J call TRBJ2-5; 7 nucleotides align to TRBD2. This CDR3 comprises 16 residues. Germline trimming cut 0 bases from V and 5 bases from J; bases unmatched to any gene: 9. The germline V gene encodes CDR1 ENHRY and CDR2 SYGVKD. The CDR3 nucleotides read TGTGCCATCAGTGAGTCTAATTGGGCGGGAGCGGAGACCCAGTACTTC. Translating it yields CAISESNWAGAETQYF.

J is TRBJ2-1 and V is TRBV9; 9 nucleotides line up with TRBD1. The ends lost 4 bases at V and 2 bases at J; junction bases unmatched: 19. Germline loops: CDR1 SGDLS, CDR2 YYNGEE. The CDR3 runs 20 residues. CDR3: CASSPTPGQGRRPPYNEQFF. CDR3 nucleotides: TGTGCCAGCAGCCCTACCCCGGGACAGGGAAGAAGGCCCCCCTACAATGAGCAGTTCTTC.

Here the CDR3 DNA reads TGTGCCAGCAGCTTAAAAGGGAATAGAGGAGAGACCCAGTACTTC. Its translation: CASSLKGNRGETQYF. The V and J genes are TRBV7-3 and TRBJ2-5; D unclear. This CDR3 is built from 15 residues. The germline gives CDR1 SGHTA, CDR2 FQGTGA. V shed 1 base and J shed 4 bases, with 13 bases lying between them.

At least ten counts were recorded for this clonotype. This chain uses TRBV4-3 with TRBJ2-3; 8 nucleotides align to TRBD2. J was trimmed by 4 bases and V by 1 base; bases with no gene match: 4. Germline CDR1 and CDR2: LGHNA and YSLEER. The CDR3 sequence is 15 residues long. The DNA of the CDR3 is TGCGCCAGCAGCCAAGGACTAGCGTTGGCAGATACGCAGTATTTT. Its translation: CASSQGLALADTQYF.

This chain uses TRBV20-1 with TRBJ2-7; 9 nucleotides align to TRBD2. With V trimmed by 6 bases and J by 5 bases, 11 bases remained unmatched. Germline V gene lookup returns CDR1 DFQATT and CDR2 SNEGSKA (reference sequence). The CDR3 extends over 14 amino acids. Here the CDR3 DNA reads TGCAGTGCGCTAAGCCTAGCGGGGACCCACGAGCAGTACTTC. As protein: CSALSLAGTHEQYF.

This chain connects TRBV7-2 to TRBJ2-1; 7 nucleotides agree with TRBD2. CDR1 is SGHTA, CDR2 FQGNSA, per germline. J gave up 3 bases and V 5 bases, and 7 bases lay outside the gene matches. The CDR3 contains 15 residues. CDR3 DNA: TGTGCCAGCAGCCCCACTAGCGCCAGCTACAATGAGCAGTTCTTC. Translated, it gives CASSPTSASYNEQFF.

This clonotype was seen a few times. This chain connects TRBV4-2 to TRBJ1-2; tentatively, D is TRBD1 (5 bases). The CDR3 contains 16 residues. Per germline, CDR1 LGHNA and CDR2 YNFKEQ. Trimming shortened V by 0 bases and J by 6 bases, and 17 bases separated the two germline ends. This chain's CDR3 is CASSQEGAGWGDGYTF. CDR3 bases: TGTGCCAGCAGCCAAGAAGGGGCAGGTTGGGGCGATGGCTACACCTTC.

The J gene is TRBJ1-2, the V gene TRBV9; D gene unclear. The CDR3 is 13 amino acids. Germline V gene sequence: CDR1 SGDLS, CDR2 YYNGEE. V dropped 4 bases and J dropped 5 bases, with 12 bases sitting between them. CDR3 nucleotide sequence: TGTGCCAGCAGCAAATGGACCATATATGGCTACACCTTC. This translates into CASSKWTIYGYTF.

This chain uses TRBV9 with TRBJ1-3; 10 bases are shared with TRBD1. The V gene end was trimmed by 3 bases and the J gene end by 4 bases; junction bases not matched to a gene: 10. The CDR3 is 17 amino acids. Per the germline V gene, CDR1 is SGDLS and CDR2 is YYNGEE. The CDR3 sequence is CASSAWGQGFLGNTIYF. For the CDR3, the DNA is TGTGCCAGCAGCGCATGGGGACAGGGGTTTCTCGGAAACACCATATATTTT.

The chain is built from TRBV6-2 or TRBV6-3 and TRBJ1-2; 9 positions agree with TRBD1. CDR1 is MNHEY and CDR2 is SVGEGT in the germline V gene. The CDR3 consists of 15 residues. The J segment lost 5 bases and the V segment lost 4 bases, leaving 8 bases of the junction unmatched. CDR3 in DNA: TGTGCCAGCAGTTCGCCGGGACAGGGCCTTTATGGCTACACCTTC. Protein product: CASSSPGQGLYGYTF.

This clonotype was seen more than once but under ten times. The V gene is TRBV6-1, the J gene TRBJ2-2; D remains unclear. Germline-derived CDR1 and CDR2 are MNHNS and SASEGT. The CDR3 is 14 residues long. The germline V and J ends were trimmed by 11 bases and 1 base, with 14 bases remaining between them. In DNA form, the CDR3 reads TGTGCCCGCACGAGAATCAGGAACACCGGGGAGCTGTTTTTT. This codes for CARTRIRNTGELFF.